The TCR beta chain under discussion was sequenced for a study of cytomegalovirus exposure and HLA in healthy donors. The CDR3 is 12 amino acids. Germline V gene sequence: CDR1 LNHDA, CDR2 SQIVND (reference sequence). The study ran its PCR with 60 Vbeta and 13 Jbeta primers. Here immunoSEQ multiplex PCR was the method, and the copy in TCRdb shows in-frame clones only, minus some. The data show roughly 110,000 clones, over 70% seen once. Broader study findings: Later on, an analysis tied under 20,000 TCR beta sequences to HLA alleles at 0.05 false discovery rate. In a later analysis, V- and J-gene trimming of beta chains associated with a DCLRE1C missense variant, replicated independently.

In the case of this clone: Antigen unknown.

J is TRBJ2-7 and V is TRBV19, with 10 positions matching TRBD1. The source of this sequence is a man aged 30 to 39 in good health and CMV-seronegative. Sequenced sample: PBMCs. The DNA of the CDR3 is TGTGCGAGTGGGACAGGGGACTACGAGCAGTACTTC. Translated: CASGTGDYEQYF. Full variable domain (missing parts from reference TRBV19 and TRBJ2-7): DGGITQSPKYLFRKEGQNVTLSCEQNLNHDAMYWYRQDPGQGLRLIYYSQIVNDFQKGDIAEGYSVSREKKESFPLTVTSAQKNPTAFYLCASGTGDYEQYFGPGTRLTVT.